The clone carrying this T cell receptor (beta chain) was seen repeatedly, ten times or more. Its antigen remains unidentified. A sample of blood taken at first hyperthyroidism diagnosis preceded any ophthalmopathy symptoms. This record comes from a study of T cells in Graves' hyperthyroidism and ophthalmopathy. About the research overall: Peripheral blood was secured at the point of initial diagnosis, before any treatment.

Study-wide findings and caveats: Most expanded thyroid clonotypes above 0.001 recurred in blood. In the analysis, a 13 V-J model separated ophthalmopathy from stable hyperthyroidism.

Germline V gene data show CDR1 as LGHNA and CDR2 as YNFKEQ. The CDR3 has 16 residues. V was shortened by 1 base and J by 0 bases, with 12 bases between the two germline ends. What was amplified from RNA transcripts were TCR beta CDR3 regions. The HTBI set primed first-round TCR CDR3 RT-PCR. MiXCR, run by TCRdb on the multiplex PCR reads, gives a single entry per CDR3 protein. The sample includes around 380,000 distinct CDR3 sequences, roughly 13% of them seen just once. This clonotype was obtained from a man younger than 40 with Graves' hyperthyroidism that later progressed to Graves' ophthalmopathy. Sequences were obtained from blood. This sequence joins TRBV4-2 and TRBJ1-1, with unresolved D. The DNA for the CDR3 is TGTGCCAGCAGCCAAGGACTAGCAAATATGAACACTGAAGCTTTCTTT. Amino acids: CASSQGLANMNTEAFF.